These T cell receptor beta chains were read from a single sample in a study of cytomegalovirus exposure and HLA in healthy donors. Sequencing was performed with immunoSEQ multiplex PCR; in TCRdb, only in-frame clones are kept and a portion is missing. The table has approximately 300,000 clones, about 80% seen once. Sample: PBMCs. The receptors were gathered from a girl aged 2-10 years in good health and CMV-seronegative. Both conserved end residues are part of each CDR3. The D gene is left open where the match is weak. Rows give clone size only sometimes, using once, few, many, or a class for an expanded clone.

J | length | size | V | D | DNA | CDR3
TRBJ2-1 | 15 | NA | TRBV6-1 | TRBD1 | TGTGCCAGCAGTGAAAGGACAGGGGACTACAATGAGCAGTTCTTC | CASSERTGDYNEQFF
TRBJ1-1 | 13 | NA | TRBV7-6 | NA | TGTGCCAGCAGCTTGACAGGAAACACTGAAGCTTTCTTT | CASSLTGNTEAFF
TRBJ1-2 | 12 | NA | TRBV5-1 | NA | TGCGCCAGCGGCGGGGTTAACTATGGCTACACCTTC | CASGGVNYGYTF
TRBJ2-1 | 14 | NA | TRBV5-4 | NA | TGTGCCAGCAGCTATAGCGGTTCCTACAATGAGCAGTTCTTC | CASSYSGSYNEQFF
TRBJ1-3 | 15 | NA | TRBV18 | NA | TGTGCCAGCTCACCATACGGGGGGCCGGGAAACACCATATATTTT | CASSPYGGPGNTIYF
TRBJ1-2 | 15 | NA | TRBV30 | NA | TGTGCCTGGAGCCCAACTCACGGGGGGGCCTATGGCTACACCTTC | CAWSPTHGGAYGYTF
TRBJ1-3 | 15 | few | TRBV6-5 | TRBD1 | TGTGCCAGCAGTTACGACAGGGGAGGTGGAAACACCATATATTTT | CASSYDRGGGNTIYF
TRBJ1-1 | 14 | NA | TRBV6-1 | TRBD1 | TGTGCCAGCAGTGGGACAGGGCTCCTCACTGAAGCTTTCTTT | CASSGTGLLTEAFF
TRBJ2-1 | 16 | NA | TRBV29-1 | TRBD1 | TGCAGCGTTGAGGCAACAGGGGAACACACACAGCATGAGCAGTTCTTC | CSVEATGEHTQHEQFF
TRBJ1-4 | 15 | NA | TRBV6-5 | TRBD1 | TGTGCCAGCAGAACGGACAGGGTGAGAGGTGAAAAACTGTTTTTT | CASRTDRVRGEKLFF
TRBJ1-5 | 14 | NA | TRBV6-5 | NA | TGTGCCAGCAGTTACTCCACAGGGCACCAGCCCCAGCATTTT | CASSYSTGHQPQHF
TRBJ1-2 | 15 | NA | TRBV5-4 | NA | TGTGCCAGCAGCCTACAATTTCTCGGGGATAATGGCTACACCTTC | CASSLQFLGDNGYTF
TRBJ2-2 | 14 | NA | TRBV19 | NA | TGTGCCAGTAGGAATAGTCCCTACACCGGGGAGCTGTTTTTT | CASRNSPYTGELFF
TRBJ2-1 | 11 | NA | TRBV19 | NA | TGTGCCAGTAGTTATATCAATGAGCAGTTCTTC | CASSYINEQFF
TRBJ1-3 | 12 | NA | TRBV9 | NA | TGTGCCAGCAGCGTGGGAGGGAACACCATATATTTT | CASSVGGNTIYF
TRBJ2-1 | 12 | once | TRBV6-5 | NA | TGTGCCAGCAGTCTGCCGCGTTACGAGCAGTTCTTC | CASSLPRYEQFF
TRBJ1-6 | 15 | NA | TRBV5-4 | NA | TGTGCCAGCAGCTTGGCCGGGCAGGGGCTTTCACCCCTCCACTTT | CASSLAGQGLSPLHF
TRBJ2-7 | 13 | few | TRBV5-1 | TRBD2 | TGCGCCAGCAGCCCCGGGGGGGTATATGAGCAGTACTTC | CASSPGGVYEQYF
TRBJ1-6 | 15 | NA | TRBV2 | TRBD1 | TGTGCCAGCAGTGCGGACAGGGACGGCCTAAAACCCCTCCACTTT | CASSADRDGLKPLHF
TRBJ2-7 | 16 | NA | TRBV10-1 | NA | TGCGCCAGCAGTGAAGGTAGAGGGAAGAGCTCCTACGAGCAGTACTTC | CASSEGRGKSSYEQYF
TRBJ2-2 | 16 | NA | TRBV5-8 | NA | TGTGCCAGCAGCTTGTACGGACAGCCTTACACCGGGGAGCTGTTTTTT | CASSLYGQPYTGELFF
TRBJ2-3 | 15 | NA | TRBV9 | NA | TGTGCCAGCAGCGCTAGGGCTAGCGTGATAGATACGCAGTATTTT | CASSARASVIDTQYF
TRBJ2-7 | 15 | NA | TRBV7-3 | TRBD2 | TGTGCCAGCAGTCCGAGCGGGGCCGTCTCCTACGAGCAGTACTTC | CASSPSGAVSYEQYF
TRBJ2-1 | 17 | NA | TRBV9 | TRBD1 | TGTGCCAGCAGCGTAGTGGGTGGGACAGGGGGCTGGCATGAGCAGTTCTTC | CASSVVGGTGGWHEQFF
TRBJ1-2 | 14 | few | TRBV7-3 | TRBD1 | TGTGCCAGCAGCTTAGCAGGGGGCGGCTATGGCTACACCTTC | CASSLAGGGYGYTF
TRBJ1-6 | 18 | NA | TRBV7-6 | NA | TGTGCCAGCAGCCATTCCGACAGGTCTAGCTCCTATAATTCACCCCTCCACTTT | CASSHSDRSSSYNSPLHF
TRBJ1-2 | 11 | NA | TRBV2 | NA | TGTGCCAGCACCCTAAGCTATGGCTACACCTTC | CASTLSYGYTF
TRBJ1-1 | 14 | NA | TRBV5-1 | TRBD1 | TGCGCCAGCGGTTGGGACAGGATGAACACTGAAGCTTTCTTT | CASGWDRMNTEAFF
TRBJ2-7 | 14 | few | TRBV7-7 | TRBD1 | TGTGCCAGCAGTGCCGGGACAGGGGTCTACGAGCAGTACTTC | CASSAGTGVYEQYF
TRBJ2-1 | 16 | once | TRBV28 | NA | TGTGCCAGCAGTTCCCCCCCGGGGTTCAGGTACAATGAGCAGTTCTTC | CASSSPPGFRYNEQFF
TRBJ2-6 | 17 | NA | TRBV9 | NA | TGTGCCAGCAGCGCCCGACAGCTTCCCTCTGGGGCCAACGTCCTGACTTTC | CASSARQLPSGANVLTF
TRBJ2-3 | 14 | NA | TRBV9 | TRBD2 | TGTGCCAGCAGCGCCACTAGCGGCACAGATACGCAGTATTTT | CASSATSGTDTQYF